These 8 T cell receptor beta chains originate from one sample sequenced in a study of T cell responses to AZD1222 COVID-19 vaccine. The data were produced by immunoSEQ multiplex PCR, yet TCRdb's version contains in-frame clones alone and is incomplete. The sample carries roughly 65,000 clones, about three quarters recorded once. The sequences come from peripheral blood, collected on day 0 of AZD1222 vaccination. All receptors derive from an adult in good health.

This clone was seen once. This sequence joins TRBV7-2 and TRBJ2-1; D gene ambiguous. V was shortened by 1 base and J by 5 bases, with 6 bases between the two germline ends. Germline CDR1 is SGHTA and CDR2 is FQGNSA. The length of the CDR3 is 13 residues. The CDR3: CASSLVSDNEQFF. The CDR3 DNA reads TGTGCCAGCAGCTTAGTATCGGACAATGAGCAGTTCTTC.

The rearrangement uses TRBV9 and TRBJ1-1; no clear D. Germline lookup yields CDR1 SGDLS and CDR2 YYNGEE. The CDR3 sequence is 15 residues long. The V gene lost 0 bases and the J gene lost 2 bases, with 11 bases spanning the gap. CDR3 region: CASSVDHSPNTEAFF. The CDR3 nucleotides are TGTGCCAGCAGCGTAGATCACAGTCCAAACACTGAAGCTTTCTTT. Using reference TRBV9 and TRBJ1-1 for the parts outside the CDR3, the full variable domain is DSGVTQTPKHLITATGQRVTLRCSPRSGDLSVYWYQQSLDQGLQFLIQYYNGEERAKGNILERFSAQQFPDLHSELNLSSLELGDSALYFCASSVDHSPNTEAFFGQGTRLTVV.

The CDR3: CASSLQRLAGGNEQFF. The CDR3, as DNA: TGTGCCAGCAGCCTCCAAAGACTAGCGGGGGGCAATGAGCAGTTCTTC. The chain couples TRBV7-2 to TRBJ2-1; TRBD2 matches at 13 bases. The V gene's germline CDR1 is SGHTA and CDR2 FQGNSA. V was clipped by 5 bases and J by 6 bases; unmatched bases: 7. The CDR3 length is 16 residues.

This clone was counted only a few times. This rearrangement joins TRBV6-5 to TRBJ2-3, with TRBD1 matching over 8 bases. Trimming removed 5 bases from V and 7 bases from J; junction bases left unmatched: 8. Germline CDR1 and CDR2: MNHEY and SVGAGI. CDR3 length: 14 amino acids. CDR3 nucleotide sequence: TGTGCCAGCAGTATCGACAGGGGTATGAATACGCAGTATTTT. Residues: CASSIDRGMNTQYF.

CDR3: CAWSVLPIRTGQGSSPLHF. The DNA of the CDR3 is TGTGCCTGGAGTGTACTCCCCATCAGGACGGGACAGGGGTCTTCACCCCTCCACTTT. V gene TRBV30 combines with J gene TRBJ1-6, with TRBD1 matching 10 bases. The V segment lost 0 bases and the J segment 9 bases; nucleotides outside the gene matches: 17. The CDR3 sequence is 19 residues long. Germline lookup yields CDR1 GTSNPN and CDR2 SVGIG (reference sequence).

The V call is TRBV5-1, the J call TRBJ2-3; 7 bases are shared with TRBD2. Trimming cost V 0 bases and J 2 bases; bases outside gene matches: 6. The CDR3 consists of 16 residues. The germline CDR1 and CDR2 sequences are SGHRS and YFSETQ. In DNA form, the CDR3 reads TGCGCCAGCAGCTTGGGACTAGCAAGTGTCACAGATACGCAGTATTTT. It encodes CASSLGLASVTDTQYF.

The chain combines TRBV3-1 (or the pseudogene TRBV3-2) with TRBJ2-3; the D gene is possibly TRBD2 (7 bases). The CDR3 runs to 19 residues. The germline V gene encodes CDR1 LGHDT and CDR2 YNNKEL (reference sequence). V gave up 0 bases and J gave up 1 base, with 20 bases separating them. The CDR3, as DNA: TGTGCCAGCAGCCAAGATTTTGGAGCAATCGGGGGGCGCACAGATACGCAGTATTTT. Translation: CASSQDFGAIGGRTDTQYF.

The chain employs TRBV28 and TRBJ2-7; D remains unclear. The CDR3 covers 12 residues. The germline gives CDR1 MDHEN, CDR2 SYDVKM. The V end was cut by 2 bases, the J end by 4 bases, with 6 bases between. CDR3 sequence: CASSLLGYEQYF. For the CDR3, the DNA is TGTGCCAGCAGTTTACTGGGGTACGAGCAGTACTTC.